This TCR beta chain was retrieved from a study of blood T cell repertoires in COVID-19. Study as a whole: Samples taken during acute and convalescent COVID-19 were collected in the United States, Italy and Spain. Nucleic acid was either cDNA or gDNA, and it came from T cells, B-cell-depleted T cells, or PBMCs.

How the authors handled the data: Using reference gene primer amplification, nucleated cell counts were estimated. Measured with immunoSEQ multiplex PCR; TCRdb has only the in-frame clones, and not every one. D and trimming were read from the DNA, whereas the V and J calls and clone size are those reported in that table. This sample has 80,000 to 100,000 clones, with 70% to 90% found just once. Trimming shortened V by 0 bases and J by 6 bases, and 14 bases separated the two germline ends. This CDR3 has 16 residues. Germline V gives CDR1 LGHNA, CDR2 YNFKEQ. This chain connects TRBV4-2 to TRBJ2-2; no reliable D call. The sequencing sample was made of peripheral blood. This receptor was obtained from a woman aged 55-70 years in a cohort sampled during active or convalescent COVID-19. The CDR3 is CASSQERWQVAGELFF. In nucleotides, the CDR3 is TGTGCCAGCAGCCAAGAACGGTGGCAGGTGGCCGGGGAGCTGTTTTTT.